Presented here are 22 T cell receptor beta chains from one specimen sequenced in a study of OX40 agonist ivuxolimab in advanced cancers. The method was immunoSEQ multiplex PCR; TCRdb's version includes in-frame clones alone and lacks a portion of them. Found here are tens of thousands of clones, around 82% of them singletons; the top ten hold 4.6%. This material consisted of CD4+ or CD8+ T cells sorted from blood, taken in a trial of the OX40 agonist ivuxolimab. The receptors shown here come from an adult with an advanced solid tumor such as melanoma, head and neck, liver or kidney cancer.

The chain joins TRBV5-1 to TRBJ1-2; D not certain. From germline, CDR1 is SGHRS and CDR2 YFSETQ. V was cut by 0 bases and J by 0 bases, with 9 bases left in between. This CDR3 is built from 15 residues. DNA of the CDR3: TGCGCCAGCAGCTTGGAGGCAGGACCTAACTATGGCTACACCTTC. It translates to CASSLEAGPNYGYTF. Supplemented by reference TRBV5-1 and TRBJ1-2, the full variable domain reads KAGVTQTPRYLIKTRGQQVTLSCSPISGHRSVSWYQQTPGQGLQFLFEYFSETQRNKGNFPGRFSGRQFSNSRSEMNVSTLELGDSALYLCASSLEAGPNYGYTFGSGTRLTVV.

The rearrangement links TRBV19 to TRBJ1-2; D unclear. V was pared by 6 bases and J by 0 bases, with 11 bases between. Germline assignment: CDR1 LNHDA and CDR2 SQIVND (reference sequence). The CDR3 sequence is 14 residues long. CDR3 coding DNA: TGTGCCAGTAGCACGCACGGAACTAACTATGGCTACACCTTC. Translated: CASSTHGTNYGYTF.

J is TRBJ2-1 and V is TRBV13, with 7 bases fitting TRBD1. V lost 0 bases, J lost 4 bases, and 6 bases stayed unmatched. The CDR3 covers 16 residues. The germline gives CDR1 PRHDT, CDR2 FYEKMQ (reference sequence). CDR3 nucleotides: TGTGCCAGCAGCTTAGGAACAGGGGTGGGATACAATGAGCAGTTCTTC. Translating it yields CASSLGTGVGYNEQFF.

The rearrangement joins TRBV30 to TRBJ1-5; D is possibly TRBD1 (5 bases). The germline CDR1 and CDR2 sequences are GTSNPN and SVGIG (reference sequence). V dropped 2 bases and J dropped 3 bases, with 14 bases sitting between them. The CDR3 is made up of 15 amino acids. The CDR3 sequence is CAWSQGPGLNQPQHF. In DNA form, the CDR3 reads TGTGCCTGGAGTCAAGGGCCGGGGCTCAATCAGCCCCAGCATTTT. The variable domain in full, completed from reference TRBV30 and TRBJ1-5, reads SQTIHQWPATLVQPVGSPLSLECTVEGTSNPNLYWYRQAAGRGLQLLFYSVGIGQISSEVPQNLSASRPQDRQFILSSKKLLLSDSGFYLCAWSQGPGLNQPQHFGDGTRLSIL.

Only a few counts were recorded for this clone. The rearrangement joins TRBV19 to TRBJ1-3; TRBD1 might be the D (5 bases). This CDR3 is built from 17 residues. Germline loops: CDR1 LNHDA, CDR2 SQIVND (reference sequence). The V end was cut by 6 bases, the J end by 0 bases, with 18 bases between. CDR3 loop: CASSVGAGPSSGNTIYF. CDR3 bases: TGTGCCAGTAGCGTAGGGGCAGGGCCGAGCTCTGGAAACACCATATATTTT.

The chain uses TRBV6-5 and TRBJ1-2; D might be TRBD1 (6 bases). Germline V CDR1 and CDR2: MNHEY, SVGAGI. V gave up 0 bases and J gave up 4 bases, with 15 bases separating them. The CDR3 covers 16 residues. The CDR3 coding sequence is TGTGCCAGCAGTTACTCCAGGGGCGGAACCATCTATGGCTACACCTTC. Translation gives CASSYSRGGTIYGYTF.

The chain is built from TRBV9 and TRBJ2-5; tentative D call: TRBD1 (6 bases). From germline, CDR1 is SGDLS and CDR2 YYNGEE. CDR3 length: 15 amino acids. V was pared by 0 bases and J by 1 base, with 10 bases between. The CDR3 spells CASSVDRQAQETQYF. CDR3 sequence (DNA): TGTGCCAGCAGCGTAGATCGACAGGCCCAAGAGACCCAGTACTTC.

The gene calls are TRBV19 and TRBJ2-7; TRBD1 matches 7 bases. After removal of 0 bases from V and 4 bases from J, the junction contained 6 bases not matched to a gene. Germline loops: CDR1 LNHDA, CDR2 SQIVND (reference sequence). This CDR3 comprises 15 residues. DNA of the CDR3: TGTGCCAGTAGTATAGATCAGCAGGGGGAGTACGAGCAGTACTTC. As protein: CASSIDQQGEYEQYF. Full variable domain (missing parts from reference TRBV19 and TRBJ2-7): DGGITQSPKYLFRKEGQNVTLSCEQNLNHDAMYWYRQDPGQGLRLIYYSQIVNDFQKGDIAEGYSVSREKKESFPLTVTSAQKNPTAFYLCASSIDQQGEYEQYFGPGTRLTVT.

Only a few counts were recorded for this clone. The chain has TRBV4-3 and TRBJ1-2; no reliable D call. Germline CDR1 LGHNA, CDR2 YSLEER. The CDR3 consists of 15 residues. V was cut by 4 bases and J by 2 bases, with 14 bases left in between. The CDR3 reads CASSPPFSLNYGYTF. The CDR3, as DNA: TGCGCCAGCAGCCCCCCGTTCAGTTTAAACTATGGCTACACCTTC.

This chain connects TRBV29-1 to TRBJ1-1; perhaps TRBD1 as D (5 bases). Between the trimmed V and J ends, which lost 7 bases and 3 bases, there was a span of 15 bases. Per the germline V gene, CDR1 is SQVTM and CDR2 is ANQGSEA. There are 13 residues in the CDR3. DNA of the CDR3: TGCAGCGCTGCTGGGGGTGGTGACACTGAAGCTTTCTTT. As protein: CSAAGGGDTEAFF. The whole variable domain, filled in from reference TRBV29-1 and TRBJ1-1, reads SAVISQKPSRDICQRGTSLTIQCQVDSQVTMMFWYRQQPGQSLTLIATANQGSEATYESGFVIDKFPISRPNLTFSTLTVSNMSPEDSSIYLCSAAGGGDTEAFFGQGTRLTVV.

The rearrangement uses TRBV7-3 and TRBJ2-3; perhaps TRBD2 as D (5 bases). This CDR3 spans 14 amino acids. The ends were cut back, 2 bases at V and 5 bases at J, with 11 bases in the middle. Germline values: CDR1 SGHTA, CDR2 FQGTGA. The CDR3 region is CASSLYYGGDTQYF. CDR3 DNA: TGTGCCAGCAGCTTATATTATGGAGGAGATACGCAGTATTTT.

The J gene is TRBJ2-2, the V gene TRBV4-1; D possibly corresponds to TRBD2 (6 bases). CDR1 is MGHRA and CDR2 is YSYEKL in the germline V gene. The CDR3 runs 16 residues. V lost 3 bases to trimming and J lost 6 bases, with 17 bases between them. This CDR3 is CASSHERLVRPGELFF. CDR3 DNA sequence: TGCGCCAGCAGCCACGAAAGACTAGTCCGGCCCGGGGAGCTGTTTTTT.

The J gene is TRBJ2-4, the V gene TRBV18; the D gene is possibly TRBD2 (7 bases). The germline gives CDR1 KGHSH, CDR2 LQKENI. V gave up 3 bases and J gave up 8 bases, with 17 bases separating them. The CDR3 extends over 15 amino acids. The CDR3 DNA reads TGTGCCAGCTCACCCACCGAGGGGGGGGCGGACATTCAGTACTTC. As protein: CASSPTEGGADIQYF.

For the CDR3, the DNA is TGTGCCAGCACAGAACGTTCGCCGGGGATGAATGAGCAGTTCTTC. Its translation is CASTERSPGMNEQFF. The rearrangement links TRBV28 to TRBJ2-1; D perhaps matches TRBD2 (5 bases). Germline-derived CDR1 and CDR2 are MDHEN and SYDVKM. The CDR3 is made up of 15 amino acids. Deletions cut 7 bases from V and 7 bases from J, with 20 bases between.

Here the CDR3 DNA reads TGTGCCACCTTCCGGGACAGGGGCCTTAAGTACTTC. Its translation: CATFRDRGLKYF. This sequence joins TRBV28 and TRBJ2-5; the match to TRBD1 covers 10 bases. The CDR3 consists of 12 residues. Germline CDR1 reads MDHEN; CDR2 reads SYDVKM. Trimming cost V 10 bases and J 12 bases; bases outside gene matches: 11.

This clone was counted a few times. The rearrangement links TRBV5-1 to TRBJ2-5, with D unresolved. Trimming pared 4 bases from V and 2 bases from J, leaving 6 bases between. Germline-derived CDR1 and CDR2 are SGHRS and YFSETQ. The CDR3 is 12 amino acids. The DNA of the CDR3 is TGCGCCAGCAGCGAACCTCAAGAGACCCAGTACTTC. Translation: CASSEPQETQYF. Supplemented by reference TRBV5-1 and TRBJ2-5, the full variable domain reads KAGVTQTPRYLIKTRGQQVTLSCSPISGHRSVSWYQQTPGQGLQFLFEYFSETQRNKGNFPGRFSGRQFSNSRSEMNVSTLELGDSALYLCASSEPQETQYFGPGTRLLVL.

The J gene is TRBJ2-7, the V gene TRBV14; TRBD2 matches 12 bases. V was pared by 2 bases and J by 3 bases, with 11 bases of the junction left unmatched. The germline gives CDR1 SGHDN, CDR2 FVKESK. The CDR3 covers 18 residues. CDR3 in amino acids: CASSQFLGLAGSNYEQYF. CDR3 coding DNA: TGTGCCAGCAGCCAATTCCTAGGACTAGCGGGAAGTAACTACGAGCAGTACTTC.

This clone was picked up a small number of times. CDR3 in amino acids: CASSSGTGLFTDTQYF. In DNA form, the CDR3 reads TGTGCCAGTAGTTCCGGGACAGGGCTTTTCACAGATACGCAGTATTTT. J is TRBJ2-3 and V is TRBV19; the match to TRBD1 covers 9 bases. The germline V gene encodes CDR1 LNHDA and CDR2 SQIVND (reference sequence). The CDR3 has 16 amino acids. J gave up 2 bases and V 5 bases, and 8 bases lay outside the gene matches.

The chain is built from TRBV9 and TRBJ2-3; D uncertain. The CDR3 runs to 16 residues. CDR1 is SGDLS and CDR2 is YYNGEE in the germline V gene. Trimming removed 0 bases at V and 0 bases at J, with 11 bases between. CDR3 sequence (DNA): TGTGCCAGCAGCGTAGGGTCGGGCTTAAGCACAGATACGCAGTATTTT. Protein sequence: CASSVGSGLSTDTQYF.

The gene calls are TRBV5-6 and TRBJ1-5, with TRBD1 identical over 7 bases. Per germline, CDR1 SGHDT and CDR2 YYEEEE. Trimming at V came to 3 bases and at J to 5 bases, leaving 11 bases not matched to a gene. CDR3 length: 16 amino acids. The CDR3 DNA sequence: TGTGCCAGCAGCTGGGCGGGACAGCAAAGTGATCAGCCCCAGCATTTT. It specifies CASSWAGQQSDQPQHF.

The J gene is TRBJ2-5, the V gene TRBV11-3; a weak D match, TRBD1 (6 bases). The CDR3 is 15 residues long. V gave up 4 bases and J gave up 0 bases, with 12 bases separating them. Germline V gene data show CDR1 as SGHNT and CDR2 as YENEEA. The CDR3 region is CASSSQGQNQETQYF. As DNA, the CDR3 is TGTGCCAGCAGCTCTCAAGGACAGAACCAAGAGACCCAGTACTTC. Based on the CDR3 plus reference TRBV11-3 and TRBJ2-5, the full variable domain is EAGVVQSPRYKIIEKKQPVAFWCNPISGHNTLYWYLQNLGQGPELLIRYENEEAVDDSQLPKDRFSAERLKGVDSTLKIQPAELGDSAVYLCASSSQGQNQETQYFGPGTRLLVL.

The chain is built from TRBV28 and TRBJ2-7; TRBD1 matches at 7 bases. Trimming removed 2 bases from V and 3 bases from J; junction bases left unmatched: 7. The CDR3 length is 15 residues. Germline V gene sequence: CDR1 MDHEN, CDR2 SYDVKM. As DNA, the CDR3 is TGTGCCAGCAGTTTACCCCGACAGGGCCGCTACGAGCAGTACTTC. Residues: CASSLPRQGRYEQYF.